This TCR beta chain was sequenced in a study of shared clonotypes between healthy human individuals. Overall study: Each donor's CD8 memory used one plate, CD8 naive two, each CD4 subset three. Study-wide results and caveats: Generally, estimated richness proved larger in naive subsets than it did in memory subsets.

TCRdb's table, derived via immunoSEQ multiplex PCR, lists solely in-frame clones and lacks some. The repertoire holds over 850,000 clones, with around 82% as singletons. As to this clone: The antigen remains undetermined.

Both subsets, CD45RA+ naive and CD45RA-negative memory, were split from the CD4+ cells. This CDR3 spans 14 amino acids. Germline CDR1 is SGHTA and CDR2 is FQGTGA. Trimming left V 0 bases short and J 6 bases short, with 10 bases between. The V gene is TRBV7-3, the J gene TRBJ2-3; D could derive from TRBD1 or TRBD2 (6 bases each). The specimen was memory CD4+ T cells from PBMCs. Subset specified: CD45RA-negative fraction. This receptor was obtained from a man between 18 and 29 years old in good health. Some clones in this sample may be carry-over from other donors' samples. This chain's CDR3 is CASSLTGGRDTQYF. The CDR3 nucleotides are TGTGCCAGCAGCTTAACGGGGGGCAGGGATACGCAGTATTTT. The complete variable domain, with remaining parts taken from reference TRBV7-3 and TRBJ2-3, reads GAGVSQTPSNKVTEKGKYVELRCDPISGHTALYWYRQSLGQGPEFLIYFQGTGAADDSGLPNDRFFAVRPEGSVSTLKIQRTERGDSAVYLCASSLTGGRDTQYFGPGTRLTVL.